Each of the 29 T cell receptor beta chains below was sequenced from the same sample in a study of PD-L1 blockade in urothelial cancer. Documented time point: pretreatment peripheral blood. Measured with immunoSEQ multiplex PCR; TCRdb has only the in-frame clones, and not every one. In the table there are tens of thousands of clones, 80% to 85% of which are singletons. Here the sequenced sample was PBMCs, taken around atezolizumab (anti-PD-L1) treatment. The source of these receptors is a man aged 55 to 69 with urothelial cancer.

The chain carries TRBV5-4 and TRBJ2-1; unclear D gene. There are 15 residues in the CDR3. Trimming took 4 bases from V and 4 from J, leaving 15 bases between them. Germline CDR1 SGHNT, CDR2 YYREEE (reference sequence). The CDR3 sequence: CASSPKTSGYNEQFF. CDR3 nucleotide sequence: TGTGCCAGCAGCCCCAAAACGTCCGGTTACAATGAGCAGTTCTTC.

V gene TRBV19 combines with J gene TRBJ1-5, with TRBD1 as a possible D gene (6 bases). Trimming shortened V by 1 base and J by 7 bases, and 17 bases separated the two germline ends. Per the germline V gene, CDR1 is LNHDA and CDR2 is SQIVND (reference sequence). This CDR3 is built from 16 residues. The CDR3 DNA reads TGTGCCAGTAGTATAGTGGCAGGGGAACTGGGGCAGCCCCAGCATTTT. Translation: CASSIVAGELGQPQHF.

The chain joins TRBV5-1 to TRBJ2-1; D possibly corresponds to TRBD2 (6 bases). With 0 bases removed from V and 7 bases from J, the gap between germline ends came to 11 bases. CDR1 SGHRS and CDR2 YFSETQ come from the germline V gene. The CDR3 runs 14 residues. The CDR3 loop is CASSLDTSHNEQFF. The CDR3 DNA is TGCGCCAGCAGCTTGGATACTAGCCATAATGAGCAGTTCTTC.

This sequence joins TRBV29-1 and TRBJ2-7; the match to TRBD2 covers 8 bases. Germline V gene lookup returns CDR1 SQVTM and CDR2 ANQGSEA. The J segment lost 3 bases and the V segment lost 4 bases, leaving 5 bases of the junction unmatched. This CDR3 spans 13 amino acids. CDR3 nucleotide sequence: TGCAGCGTTGGGGCTAGCGGGTACTACGAGCAGTACTTC. Amino acid sequence: CSVGASGYYEQYF.

The V gene is TRBV4-1, the J gene TRBJ2-2; D is possibly TRBD2 (6 bases). Per germline, CDR1 MGHRA and CDR2 YSYEKL. CDR3 length: 14 amino acids. Trimming stripped 1 base from V and 8 bases from J, with 11 bases between. CDR3 sequence reads: CASSQGGEEGELFF. DNA of the CDR3: TGCGCCAGCAGCCAAGGGGGGGAGGAAGGGGAGCTGTTTTTT.

This rearrangement joins TRBV6-5 to TRBJ2-1; D is unresolved. The CDR3 loop spans 15 amino acids. Germline CDR1 MNHEY, CDR2 SVGAGI. Trimming removed 6 bases at V and 6 bases at J, with 18 bases between. CDR3 DNA: TGTGCCAGCAGCTCCCGGGTAGCTGGCGGCAATGAGCAGTTCTTC. Amino acids: CASSSRVAGGNEQFF.

This rearrangement joins TRBV7-2 to TRBJ2-7; D perhaps matches TRBD1 (7 bases). Trimming removed 4 bases from V and 7 bases from J, with 20 bases in between. The CDR3 extends over 15 amino acids. Germline V lookup: CDR1 SGHTA, CDR2 FQGNSA. The CDR3 DNA reads as TGTGCCAGCAGCTCCGCGCGGACAGGAGGGGGGGAGCAGTACTTC. Amino acid sequence: CASSSARTGGGEQYF.

J is TRBJ2-7 and V is TRBV11-2; 8 bases map to TRBD1. There are 14 residues in the CDR3. Germline V lookup: CDR1 SGHAT, CDR2 FQNNGV. Trimming at V came to 3 bases and at J to 4 bases, leaving 5 bases not matched to a gene. The CDR3 spells CASSFPGTGYEQYF. The CDR3 nucleotides are TGTGCCAGCAGCTTCCCTGGGACAGGATACGAGCAGTACTTC.

The chain recombines TRBV10-3 with TRBJ2-1; TRBD2 matches at 10 bases. The CDR3 covers 14 residues. In germline, CDR1 is ENHRY, CDR2 SYGVKD. V trimming: 5 bases; J trimming: 9 bases; junction bases outside the gene matches: 7. The DNA for the CDR3 is TGTGCCATCAGTACGCAGCGGGGGGGATTTGAGCAGTTCTTC. As protein: CAISTQRGGFEQFF.

The J gene is TRBJ2-1, the V gene TRBV27, with D uncertain. Trimming took 6 bases from V and 1 from J, leaving 7 bases between them. CDR3 length: 13 residues. Germline CDR1 MNHEY, CDR2 SMNVEV (reference sequence). The CDR3 nucleotides are TGTGCCAGCAGCGACACATCCTACAATGAGCAGTTCTTC. This gives the protein CASSDTSYNEQFF.

The chain recombines TRBV7-2 with TRBJ1-2, with TRBD1 matching over 12 bases. V trimming: 6 bases; J trimming: 8 bases; junction bases outside the gene matches: 10. The CDR3 has 15 amino acids. Germline-derived CDR1 and CDR2 are SGHTA and FQGNSA. CDR3 in amino acids: CASSSRDRGPGGYTF. As DNA, the CDR3 is TGTGCCAGCAGTAGCCGGGACAGGGGGCCCGGAGGCTACACCTTC.

The V gene is TRBV7-8, the J gene TRBJ1-2, with 7 bases that match TRBD1. Germline V lookup: CDR1 SGHVS, CDR2 FQNEAQ. CDR3 length: 14 amino acids. V shed 5 bases and J 4 bases; nucleotides not matched to a gene: 7. The CDR3 reads CASSREGQSYGYTF. DNA of the CDR3: TGTGCCAGCAGCAGAGAGGGACAGAGCTATGGCTACACCTTC.

The chain carries TRBV6-1 and TRBJ1-2; a possible D gene is TRBD1 (5 bases). CDR3 size: 12 residues. Germline V lookup: CDR1 MNHNS, CDR2 SASEGT. With 5 bases removed from V and 7 bases from J, the gap between germline ends came to 11 bases. The CDR3 bases are TGTGCCAGCAGTCAGGGAAGGAGTGGCTACACCTTC. It specifies CASSQGRSGYTF.

CDR3 sequence reads: CASSSEGLAGQRTQYF. DNA of the CDR3: TGTGCCAGCAGTTCCGAGGGACTAGCGGGACAGAGGACGCAGTATTTT. The V call is TRBV28, the J call TRBJ2-3; 13 bases agree with TRBD2. Trimming took 4 bases from V and 9 from J; bases not matched to a gene: 10. Germline CDR1 is MDHEN and CDR2 is SYDVKM. The CDR3 covers 16 residues. The complete variable domain, with remaining parts taken from reference TRBV28 and TRBJ2-3, reads DVKVTQSSRYLVKRTGEKVFLECVQDMDHENMFWYRQDPGLGLRLIYFSYDVKMKEKGDIPEGYSVSREKKERFSLILESASTNQTSMYLCASSSEGLAGQRTQYFGPGTRLTVL.

In its sample, this clone was seen once. The chain couples TRBV5-4 to TRBJ2-7, with 11 bases matching TRBD2. Germline trimming cut 5 bases from V and 3 bases from J; bases unmatched to any gene: 7. This CDR3 is built from 15 residues. Germline values: CDR1 SGHNT, CDR2 YYREEE (reference sequence). Written as DNA, the CDR3 is TGTGCCAGCAGGCCCGGGACTAGCGGAGACTACGAGCAGTACTTC. Its protein product is CASRPGTSGDYEQYF.

The chain combines TRBV7-8 with TRBJ2-1; D is undetermined. This CDR3 is 14 amino acids long. From germline, CDR1 is SGHVS and CDR2 FQNEAQ. Trimming removed 1 base from V and 1 base from J, with 5 bases in between. The chain's CDR3 is CASSLVVSYNEQFF. The DNA for the CDR3 is TGTGCCAGCAGCTTAGTCGTTTCCTACAATGAGCAGTTCTTC.

This sequence joins TRBV29-1 and TRBJ2-7, with TRBD1 matching over 8 bases. Germline-derived CDR1 and CDR2 are SQVTM and ANQGSEA. With 3 bases clipped from V and 3 bases from J, the junction kept 7 bases outside the gene matches. The CDR3 has 14 amino acids. The DNA for the CDR3 is TGCAGCGTTGAGATAGGGGGACAGGTCTACGAGCAGTACTTC. It encodes CSVEIGGQVYEQYF.

The V gene is TRBV11-1, the J gene TRBJ1-3; D perhaps matches TRBD1 (6 bases). Germline V gives CDR1 SGHAT, CDR2 FQDESV (reference sequence). This CDR3 is 16 amino acids long. Trimming removed 5 bases at V and 2 bases at J, with 16 bases between. The CDR3 protein is CASSVGTGTTGNTIYF. For the CDR3, the DNA is TGTGCCAGCAGCGTAGGCACAGGGACTACTGGAAACACCATATATTTT.

The chain uses TRBV5-1 and TRBJ1-2; D remains unclear. This CDR3 spans 13 amino acids. The ends were cut back, 1 base at V and 1 base at J, with 5 bases in the middle. The germline V gene encodes CDR1 SGHRS and CDR2 YFSETQ. CDR3 nucleotide sequence: TGCGCCAGCAGCTTGTCCCTTAACTATGGCTACACCTTC. As protein: CASSLSLNYGYTF.

The chain combines TRBV6-1 with TRBJ1-2; no definite D call. V was clipped by 1 base and J by 1 base, with 7 bases between them. This CDR3 is built from 14 residues. Germline V gene data show CDR1 as MNHNS and CDR2 as SASEGT. Here the CDR3 DNA reads TGTGCCAGCAGTGAAGTTTGGAGTAACTATGGCTACACCTTC. Its protein product is CASSEVWSNYGYTF.

The CDR3 sequence: CASSLDWTGGAYEQYF. The CDR3 coding sequence is TGTGCCAGCAGCTTAGATTGGACAGGGGGCGCCTACGAGCAGTACTTC. V is TRBV7-2 and J is TRBJ2-7; 11 bases are a match to TRBD1. Germline V gene lookup returns CDR1 SGHTA and CDR2 FQGNSA. The V and J ends lost 1 base and 2 bases, in that order; junction bases with no gene match: 4. The CDR3 has 16 residues.

The rearrangement uses TRBV4-3 and TRBJ1-1, with 7 nucleotides matching TRBD1. The V and J ends lost 0 bases and 0 bases, in that order; junction bases with no gene match: 10. This CDR3 is built from 18 residues. Per the germline V gene, CDR1 is LGHNA and CDR2 is YSLEER. The DNA for the CDR3 is TGCGCCAGCAGCCAAGACCCACCCTTGGACAGGCTGAACACTGAAGCTTTCTTT. Its protein is CASSQDPPLDRLNTEAFF.

V usage is TRBV18 and J usage is TRBJ1-3, with TRBD1 matching 7 bases. J was trimmed by 7 bases and V by 6 bases; bases with no gene match: 24. The CDR3 sequence is 19 residues long. CDR1 is KGHSH and CDR2 is LQKENI in the germline V gene. The chain's CDR3 is CASSRPGQSGIGGWNTIYF. CDR3 nucleotides: TGTGCCAGCTCGAGACCGGGACAGTCCGGGATAGGCGGTTGGAACACCATATATTTT.

CDR3: CASTFGLAAGNEQFF. The CDR3 DNA reads TGTGCCAGCACCTTCGGGCTAGCGGCGGGGAATGAGCAGTTCTTC. The chain combines TRBV28 with TRBJ2-1; 7 nucleotides agree with TRBD2. V lost 7 bases, J lost 7 bases, and 13 bases stayed unmatched. The CDR3 length is 15 residues. Germline-derived CDR1 and CDR2 are MDHEN and SYDVKM.

The chain recombines TRBV10-3 with TRBJ1-5; no firm D call. The CDR3 runs 13 residues. V was trimmed by 2 bases and J by 3 bases, leaving 5 bases between them. Germline lookup yields CDR1 ENHRY and CDR2 SYGVKD. DNA for the CDR3: TGTGCCATCAGTGAGGGGCTCAATCAGCCCCAGCATTTT. Amino acids: CAISEGLNQPQHF.

This clone occurred a few times. The chain employs TRBV2 and TRBJ1-6; 11 bases are shared with TRBD1. The length of the CDR3 is 15 residues. V lost 7 bases and J lost 6; bases outside the gene matches: 5. Germline assignment: CDR1 SNHLY and CDR2 FYNNEI. CDR3 in amino acids: CASTGQGAGNSPLHF. CDR3 bases: TGTGCCAGCACCGGACAGGGGGCCGGTAATTCACCCCTCCACTTT.

This sequence joins TRBV19 and TRBJ2-1; the match to TRBD2 covers 7 bases. V shed 5 bases and J 5 bases; nucleotides not matched to a gene: 12. This CDR3 spans 16 amino acids. CDR1 LNHDA and CDR2 SQIVND come from the germline V gene (reference sequence). The CDR3 loop is CASSVFIGGGNNEQFF. The DNA for the CDR3 is TGTGCCAGTAGTGTATTCATAGGCGGGGGAAACAATGAGCAGTTCTTC. The variable domain in full, completed from reference TRBV19 and TRBJ2-1, reads DGGITQSPKYLFRKEGQNVTLSCEQNLNHDAMYWYRQDPGQGLRLIYYSQIVNDFQKGDIAEGYSVSREKKESFPLTVTSAQKNPTAFYLCASSVFIGGGNNEQFFGPGTRLTVL.

In its sample, this clone was seen a few times. V usage is TRBV9 and J usage is TRBJ1-5; tentatively, D is TRBD1 (5 bases). This CDR3 comprises 15 residues. Germline CDR1 is SGDLS and CDR2 is YYNGEE. The germline V and J ends were trimmed by 4 bases and 3 bases, with 14 bases remaining between them. The CDR3 bases are TGTGCCAGCAGCTTAGGACCGGGGGTCAATCAGCCCCAGCATTTT. It yields the protein CASSLGPGVNQPQHF.

This chain connects TRBV6-5 to TRBJ2-7; maybe TRBD1 (6 bases). Germline loops: CDR1 MNHEY, CDR2 SVGAGI. CDR3 size: 15 residues. The germline V and J ends were trimmed by 0 bases and 5 bases, with 14 bases remaining between them. The CDR3 DNA sequence: TGTGCCAGCAGTTACTCGGCAGGGGCCTGGGACGAGCAGTACTTC. Translated, it gives CASSYSAGAWDEQYF.